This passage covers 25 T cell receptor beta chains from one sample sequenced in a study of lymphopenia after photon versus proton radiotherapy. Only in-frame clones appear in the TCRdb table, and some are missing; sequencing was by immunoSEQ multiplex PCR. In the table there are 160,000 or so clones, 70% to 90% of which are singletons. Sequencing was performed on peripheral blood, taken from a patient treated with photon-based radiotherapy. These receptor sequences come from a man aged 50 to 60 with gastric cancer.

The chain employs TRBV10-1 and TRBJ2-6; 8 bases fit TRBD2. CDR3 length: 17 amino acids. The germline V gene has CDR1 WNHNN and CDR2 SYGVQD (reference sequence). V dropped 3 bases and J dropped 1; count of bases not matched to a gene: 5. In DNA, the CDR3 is TGCGCCAGCAGTGACCCGGGAGGGCCTTCTGGGGCCAACGTCCTGACTTTC. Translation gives CASSDPGGPSGANVLTF.

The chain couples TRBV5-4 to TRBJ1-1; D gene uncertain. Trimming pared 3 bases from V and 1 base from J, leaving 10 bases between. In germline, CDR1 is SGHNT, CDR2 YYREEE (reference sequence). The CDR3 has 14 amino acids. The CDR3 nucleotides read TGTGCCAGCAGCTCACACGGGCGGAACACTGAAGCTTTCTTT. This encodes CASSSHGRNTEAFF.

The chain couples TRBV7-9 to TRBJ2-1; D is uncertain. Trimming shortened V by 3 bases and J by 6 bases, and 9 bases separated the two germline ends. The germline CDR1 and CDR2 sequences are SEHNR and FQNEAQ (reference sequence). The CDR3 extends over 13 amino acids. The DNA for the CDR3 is TGTGCCAGCAGCTTGGGATCTCCCAATGAGCAGTTCTTC. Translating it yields CASSLGSPNEQFF.

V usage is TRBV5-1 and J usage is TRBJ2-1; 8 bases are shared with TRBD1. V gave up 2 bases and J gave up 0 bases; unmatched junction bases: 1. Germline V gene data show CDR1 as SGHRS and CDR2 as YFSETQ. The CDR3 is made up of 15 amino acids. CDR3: CASSFTGGSYNEQFF. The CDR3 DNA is TGCGCCAGCAGCTTTACAGGGGGCTCCTACAATGAGCAGTTCTTC.

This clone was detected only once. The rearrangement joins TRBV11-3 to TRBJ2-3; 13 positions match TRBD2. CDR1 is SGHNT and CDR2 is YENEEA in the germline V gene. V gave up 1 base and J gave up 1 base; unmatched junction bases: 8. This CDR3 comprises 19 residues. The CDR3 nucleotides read TGTGCCAGCAGCTTAGGCCCGGGACTAGCGGGACCTGGCACAGATACGCAGTATTTT. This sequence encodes CASSLGPGLAGPGTDTQYF.

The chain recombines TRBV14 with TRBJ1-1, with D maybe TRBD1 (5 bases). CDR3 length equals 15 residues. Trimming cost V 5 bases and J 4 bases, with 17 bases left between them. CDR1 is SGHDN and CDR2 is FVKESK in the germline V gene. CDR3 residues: CASSAGPGPGTEAFF. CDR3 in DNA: TGTGCCAGCAGCGCGGGCCCGGGGCCGGGCACTGAAGCTTTCTTT. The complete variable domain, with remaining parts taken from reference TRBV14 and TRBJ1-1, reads EAGVTQFPSHSVIEKGQTVTLRCDPISGHDNLYWYRRVMGKEIKFLLHFVKESKQDESGMPNNRFLAERTGGTYSTLKVQPAELEDSGVYFCASSAGPGPGTEAFFGQGTRLTVV.

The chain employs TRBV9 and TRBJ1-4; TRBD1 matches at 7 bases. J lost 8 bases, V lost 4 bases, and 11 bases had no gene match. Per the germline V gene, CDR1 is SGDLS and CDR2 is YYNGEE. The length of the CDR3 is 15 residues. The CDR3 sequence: CASSTQTGTIEKLFF. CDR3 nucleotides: TGTGCCAGCAGCACCCAGACAGGGACTATCGAAAAACTGTTTTTT.

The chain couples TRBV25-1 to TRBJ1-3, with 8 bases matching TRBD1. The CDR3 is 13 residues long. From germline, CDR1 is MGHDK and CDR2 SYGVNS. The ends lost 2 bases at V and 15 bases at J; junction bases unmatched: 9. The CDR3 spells CASSEGTGGKEYF. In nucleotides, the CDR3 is TGTGCCAGCAGTGAAGGGACAGGAGGCAAGGAATATTTT.

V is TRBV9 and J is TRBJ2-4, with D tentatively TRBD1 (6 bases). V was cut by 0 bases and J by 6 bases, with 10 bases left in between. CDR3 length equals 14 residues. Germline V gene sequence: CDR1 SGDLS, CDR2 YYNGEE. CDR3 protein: CASSVAQQGNIQYF. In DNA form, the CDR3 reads TGTGCCAGCAGCGTAGCTCAACAGGGAAACATTCAGTACTTC.

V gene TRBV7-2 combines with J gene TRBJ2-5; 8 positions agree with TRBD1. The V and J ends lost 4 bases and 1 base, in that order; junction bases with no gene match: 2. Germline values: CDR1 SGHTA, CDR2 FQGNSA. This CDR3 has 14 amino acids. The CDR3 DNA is TGTGCCAGCAGCTCCACAGGGGGCCAAGAGACCCAGTACTTC. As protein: CASSSTGGQETQYF.

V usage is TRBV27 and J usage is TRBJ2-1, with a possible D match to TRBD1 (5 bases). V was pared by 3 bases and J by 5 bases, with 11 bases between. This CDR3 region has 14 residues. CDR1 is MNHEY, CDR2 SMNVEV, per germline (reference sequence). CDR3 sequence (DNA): TGTGCCAGCAGTTTCTTATTGACAGACAATGAGCAGTTCTTC. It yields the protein CASSFLLTDNEQFF.

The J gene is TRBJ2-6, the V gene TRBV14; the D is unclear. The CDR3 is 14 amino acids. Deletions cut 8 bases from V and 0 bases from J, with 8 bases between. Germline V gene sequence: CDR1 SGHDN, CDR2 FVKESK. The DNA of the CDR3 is TGTGCCAGCCGGAAAACCTCTGGGGCCAACGTCCTGACTTTC. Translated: CASRKTSGANVLTF.

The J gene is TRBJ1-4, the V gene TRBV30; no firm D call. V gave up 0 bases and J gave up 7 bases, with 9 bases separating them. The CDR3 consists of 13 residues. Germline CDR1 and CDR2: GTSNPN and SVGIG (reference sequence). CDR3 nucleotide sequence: TGTGCCTGGAGTGTACACGGGGTTGAAAAACTGTTTTTT. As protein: CAWSVHGVEKLFF. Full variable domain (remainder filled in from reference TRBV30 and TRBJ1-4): SQTIHQWPATLVQPVGSPLSLECTVEGTSNPNLYWYRQAAGRGLQLLFYSVGIGQISSEVPQNLSASRPQDRQFILSSKKLLLSDSGFYLCAWSVHGVEKLFFGSGTQLSVL.

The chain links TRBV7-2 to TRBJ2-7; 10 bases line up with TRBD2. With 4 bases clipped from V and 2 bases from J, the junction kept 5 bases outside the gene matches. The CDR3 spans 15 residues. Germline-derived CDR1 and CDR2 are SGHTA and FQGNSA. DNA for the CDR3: TGTGCCAGCAGCTCCGGACTAGCGGCGACCTACGAGCAGTACTTC. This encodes CASSSGLAATYEQYF.

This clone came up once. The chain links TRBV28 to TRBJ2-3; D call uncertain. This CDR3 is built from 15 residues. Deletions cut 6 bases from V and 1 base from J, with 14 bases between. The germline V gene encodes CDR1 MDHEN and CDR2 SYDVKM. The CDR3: CASSTFGSGTDTQYF. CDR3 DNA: TGTGCCAGCAGCACCTTCGGGTCGGGCACAGATACGCAGTATTTT. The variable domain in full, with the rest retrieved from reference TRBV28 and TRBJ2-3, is DVKVTQSSRYLVKRTGEKVFLECVQDMDHENMFWYRQDPGLGLRLIYFSYDVKMKEKGDIPEGYSVSREKKERFSLILESASTNQTSMYLCASSTFGSGTDTQYFGPGTRLTVL.

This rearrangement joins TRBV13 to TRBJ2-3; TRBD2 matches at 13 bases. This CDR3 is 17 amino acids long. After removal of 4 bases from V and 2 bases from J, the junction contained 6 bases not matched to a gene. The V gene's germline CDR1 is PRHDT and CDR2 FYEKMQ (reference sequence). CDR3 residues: CASSSLGLAGDTDTQYF. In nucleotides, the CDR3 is TGTGCCAGCAGCTCCCTCGGACTAGCGGGAGACACAGATACGCAGTATTTT.

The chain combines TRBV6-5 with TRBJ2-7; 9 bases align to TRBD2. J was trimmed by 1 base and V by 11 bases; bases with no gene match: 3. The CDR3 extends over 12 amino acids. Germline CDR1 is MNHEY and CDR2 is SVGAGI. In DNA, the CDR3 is TGTGCCGCTAGCGGGACTTCCTACGAGCAGTACTTC. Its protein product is CAASGTSYEQYF.

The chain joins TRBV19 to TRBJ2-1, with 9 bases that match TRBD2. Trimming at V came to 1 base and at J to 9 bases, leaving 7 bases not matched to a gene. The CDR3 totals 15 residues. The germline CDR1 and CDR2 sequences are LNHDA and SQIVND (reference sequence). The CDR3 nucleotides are TGTGCCAGTAGTATAGGGCTAGCGGGGACCTTTGAGCAGTTCTTC. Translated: CASSIGLAGTFEQFF.

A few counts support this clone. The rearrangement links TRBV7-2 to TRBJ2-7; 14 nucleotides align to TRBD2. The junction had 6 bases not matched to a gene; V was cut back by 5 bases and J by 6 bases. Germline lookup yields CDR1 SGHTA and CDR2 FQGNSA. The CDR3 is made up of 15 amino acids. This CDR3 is CASSLYGTSGSEQYF. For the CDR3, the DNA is TGTGCCAGCAGCCTATACGGGACTAGCGGGAGCGAGCAGTACTTC.

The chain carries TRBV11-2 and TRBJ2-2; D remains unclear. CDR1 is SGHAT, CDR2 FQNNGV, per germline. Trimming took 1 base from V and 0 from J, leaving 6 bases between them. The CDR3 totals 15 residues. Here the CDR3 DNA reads TGTGCCAGCAGCTTAGTAACCGCGAACACCGGGGAGCTGTTTTTT. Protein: CASSLVTANTGELFF.

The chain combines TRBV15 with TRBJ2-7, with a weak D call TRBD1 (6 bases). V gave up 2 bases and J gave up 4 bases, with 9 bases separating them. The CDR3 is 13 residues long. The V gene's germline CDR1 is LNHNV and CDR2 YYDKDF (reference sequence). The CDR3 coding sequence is TGTGCCACCAGCAGAACAGGACAGTACGAGCAGTACTTC. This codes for CATSRTGQYEQYF.

The CDR3, as DNA: TGTGCCAGTAGTACCGGAGAACTAGCGGGAGGGGAGCAGTTCTTC. Translating gives CASSTGELAGGEQFF. This rearrangement joins TRBV19 to TRBJ2-1; 13 bases map to TRBD2. Germline trimming cut 4 bases from V and 10 bases from J; bases unmatched to any gene: 7. Germline V gene sequence: CDR1 LNHDA, CDR2 SQIVND (reference sequence). The CDR3 is made up of 15 amino acids.

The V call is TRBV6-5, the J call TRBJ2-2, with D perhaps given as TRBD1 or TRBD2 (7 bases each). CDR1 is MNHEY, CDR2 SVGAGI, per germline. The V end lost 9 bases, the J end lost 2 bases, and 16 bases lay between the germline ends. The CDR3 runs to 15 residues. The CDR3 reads CASHRGGTNTGELFF. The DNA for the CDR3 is TGTGCCAGTCACAGGGGAGGGACAAACACCGGGGAGCTGTTTTTT.

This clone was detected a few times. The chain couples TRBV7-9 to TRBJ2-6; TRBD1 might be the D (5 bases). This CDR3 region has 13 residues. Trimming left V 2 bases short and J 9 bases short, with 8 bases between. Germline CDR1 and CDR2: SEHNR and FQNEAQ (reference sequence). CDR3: CASSLWGGNVLTF. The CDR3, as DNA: TGTGCCAGCAGCTTATGGGGCGGCAACGTCCTGACTTTC.

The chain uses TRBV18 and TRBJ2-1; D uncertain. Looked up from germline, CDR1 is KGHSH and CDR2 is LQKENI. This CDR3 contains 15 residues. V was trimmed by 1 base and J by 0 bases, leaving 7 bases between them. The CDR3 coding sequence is TGTGCCAGCTCACCACAGGTGGGCTCCTACAATGAGCAGTTCTTC. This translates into CASSPQVGSYNEQFF.